One and the same sample provided the 4 T cell receptor beta chains below, sequenced in a study of CD8+ T cells in alopecia areata. Reverse transcribed after extraction, RNA yielded cDNA as the sequencing template. Using immunoSEQ multiplex PCR, the repertoire was profiled, and TCRdb retains in-frame clones only, with some absent. The sample has approximately 180,000 clones, around half seen once. Noted treatment: oral pan-JAK inhibitor, 5-10 mg twice daily. Material: CD8+ T cells sorted from blood, obtained at week 24, from a patient treated with tofacitinib. All receptors come from a human donor with alopecia areata.

Note on this clone: Other DNA sequences in the sample encode the same CDR3. CDR3 in DNA: TGCAGCGTTGTTTACAATGAGCAGTTCTTC. Translation gives CSVVYNEQFF. V usage is TRBV29-1 and J usage is TRBJ2-1; D call uncertain. The length of the CDR3 is 10 residues. V lost 4 bases to trimming and J lost 4 bases, with 2 bases between them. Germline V gives CDR1 SQVTM, CDR2 ANQGSEA.

The rearrangement joins TRBV6-5 to TRBJ2-3, with D possibly matching TRBD1 (5 bases). V was pared by 6 bases and J by 0 bases, with 13 bases between. The V gene's germline CDR1 is MNHEY and CDR2 SVGAGI. The CDR3 sequence is 15 residues long. CDR3 DNA: TGTGCCAGCAGCCACGACAGCTTCAGCACAGATACGCAGTATTTT. Translating gives CASSHDSFSTDTQYF.

This clone appeared once. This chain connects TRBV5-6 to TRBJ2-5, with D unresolved. Germline CDR1 is SGHDT and CDR2 is YYEEEE. Trimming left V 2 bases short and J 5 bases short, with 16 bases between. CDR3 length: 15 residues. The CDR3 DNA is TGTGCCAGCAGCTTCCGGGCCGGCACGGTGGAGACCCAGTACTTC. Encoded protein: CASSFRAGTVETQYF.

This clone was seen more than once but under ten times. Within the sample, other DNA sequences also encode this same CDR3. The V gene is TRBV16, the J gene TRBJ1-1; 9 bases line up with TRBD1. The CDR3 runs to 14 residues. The J segment lost 2 bases and the V segment lost 3 bases, leaving 1 base of the junction unmatched. Germline-derived CDR1 and CDR2 are KGHSY and FQNENV. The CDR3 DNA is TGTGCCAGCAGCCAGGGACAGGGAAACACTGAAGCTTTCTTT. This gives the protein CASSQGQGNTEAFF.